A single sample is the source of the 32 T cell receptor beta chains below, sequenced in a study of long-term antiretroviral therapy in people with HIV. Version v3.0 of the immunoSEQ assay was performed at survey level. Sequencing was performed with immunoSEQ multiplex PCR; in TCRdb, only in-frame clones are kept and a portion is missing. The data contain approximately 21,000 clones, approximately 81% of them singletons. The sequencing used unsorted PBMCs, collected at the start of antiretroviral therapy. The receptor source for this set is a man between 50 and 59 years old with HIV.

This clone was seen just once. V gene TRBV12-5 combines with J gene TRBJ2-2; TRBD2 matches at 8 bases. The CDR3 is 20 residues long. Trimming cost V 6 bases and J 1 base; bases outside gene matches: 19. The germline V gene encodes CDR1 LGHNT and CDR2 FRNRAP. CDR3 amino acids: CASGLILALLAERNTGELFF. CDR3 DNA: TGTGCTAGTGGCCTAATCCTCGCCCTACTAGCGGAGAGGAACACCGGGGAGCTGTTTTTT.

V usage is TRBV29-1 and J usage is TRBJ2-2; no clear D. V was clipped by 1 base and J by 0 bases, with 6 bases between them. The CDR3 runs to 14 residues. CDR1 is SQVTM and CDR2 is ANQGSEA in the germline V gene. The CDR3 loop reads CSVEVHANTGELFF. The CDR3 DNA sequence: TGCAGCGTTGAAGTCCACGCGAACACCGGGGAGCTGTTTTTT.

This rearrangement joins TRBV4-1 to TRBJ1-6, with 8 bases that match TRBD1. Germline V gene sequence: CDR1 MGHRA, CDR2 YSYEKL. CDR3 size: 16 residues. The junction had 6 bases not matched to a gene; V was cut back by 1 base and J by 7 bases. The CDR3 region has the DNA TGCGCCAGCAGCCAAGCAGCGGACAGGGTGAATTCACCCCTCCACTTT. Its protein is CASSQAADRVNSPLHF.

The gene calls are TRBV7-9 and TRBJ1-1; the match to TRBD1 covers 9 bases. The CDR3 is 15 amino acids. In germline, CDR1 is SEHNR, CDR2 FQNEAQ (reference sequence). V shed 2 bases, J shed 4 bases, and the junction held 5 bases outside the gene matches. The CDR3: CASSLKNRGRTEAFF. The CDR3, as DNA: TGTGCCAGCAGCTTAAAGAACAGGGGGCGCACTGAAGCTTTCTTT.

The chain combines TRBV9 with TRBJ1-2; D might be TRBD1 (5 bases). The V end was cut by 0 bases, the J end by 4 bases, with 10 bases between. The CDR3 covers 14 residues. Germline values: CDR1 SGDLS, CDR2 YYNGEE. CDR3 DNA: TGTGCCAGCAGCGTAGGTTGGCAGGGCTATGGCTACACCTTC. Amino acid sequence: CASSVGWQGYGYTF.

V gene TRBV28 combines with J gene TRBJ2-1, with D possibly being TRBD2 (6 bases). This CDR3 region has 14 residues. The V end was cut by 6 bases, the J end by 4 bases, with 13 bases between. Germline CDR1 is MDHEN and CDR2 is SYDVKM. The CDR3, as DNA: TGTGCCAGCAGGACCCTCCGGGGGTACAATGAGCAGTTCTTC. Translating gives CASRTLRGYNEQFF.

This chain connects TRBV30 to TRBJ2-7; 10 bases agree with TRBD1. With V trimmed by 5 bases and J by 4 bases, 8 bases remained unmatched. This CDR3 comprises 14 residues. The V gene's germline CDR1 is GTSNPN and CDR2 SVGIG (reference sequence). The DNA of the CDR3 is TGTGCCTGGGACGAGACAGGGGGCAAGTACGAGCAGTACTTC. Protein product: CAWDETGGKYEQYF.

The chain joins TRBV5-1 to TRBJ1-1, with 7 nucleotides matching TRBD1. Unmatched junction bases numbered 6, after V lost 6 bases and J lost 7 bases. Germline V CDR1 and CDR2: SGHRS, YFSETQ. The CDR3 runs to 12 residues. CDR3 nucleotides: TGCGCCAGCATCGACAGGGCGAGTGAAGCTTTCTTT. Its protein product is CASIDRASEAFF.

The chain employs TRBV9 and TRBJ2-7, with TRBD2 matching 12 bases. The CDR3 extends over 14 amino acids. Trimming cost V 4 bases and J 6 bases; bases outside gene matches: 5. Germline V CDR1 and CDR2: SGDLS, YYNGEE. Written as DNA, the CDR3 is TGTGCCAGCAGCCCCCGACTAGCGGGAGTCGAGCAGTACTTC. Its protein is CASSPRLAGVEQYF.

In its sample, this clone was seen a few times. V is TRBV11-3 and J is TRBJ2-1, with TRBD2 identical over 8 bases. Per the germline V gene, CDR1 is SGHNT and CDR2 is YENEEA. V was pared by 6 bases and J by 2 bases, with 6 bases of the junction left unmatched. The length of the CDR3 is 15 residues. The CDR3 spells CASRDVAGPYNEQFF. The DNA of the CDR3 is TGTGCCAGCAGGGACGTAGCGGGGCCCTACAATGAGCAGTTCTTC. Complete variable domain (other parts from reference TRBV11-3 and TRBJ2-1): EAGVVQSPRYKIIEKKQPVAFWCNPISGHNTLYWYLQNLGQGPELLIRYENEEAVDDSQLPKDRFSAERLKGVDSTLKIQPAELGDSAVYLCASRDVAGPYNEQFFGPGTRLTVL.

This chain links TRBV5-1 with TRBJ2-3; 7 positions agree with TRBD2. V was pared by 6 bases and J by 4 bases, with 8 bases of the junction left unmatched. Germline V gene sequence: CDR1 SGHRS, CDR2 YFSETQ. The length of the CDR3 is 14 residues. The CDR3 protein is CASTRTRIADTQYF. The CDR3 DNA reads as TGCGCCAGCACCCGGACTAGAATTGCAGATACGCAGTATTTT.

V gene TRBV4-1 combines with J gene TRBJ1-1; D gene ambiguous. This CDR3 has 13 residues. Germline CDR1 MGHRA, CDR2 YSYEKL. Trimming took off 1 base at V and 2 bases at J, with 5 bases between the two ends. The CDR3 region is CASSQGGNTEAFF. CDR3 in DNA: TGCGCCAGCAGCCAAGGTGGAAACACTGAAGCTTTCTTT.

The chain joins TRBV28 to TRBJ2-7, with D possibly being TRBD1 or TRBD2 (6 bases each). Germline CDR1 and CDR2: MDHEN and SYDVKM. The CDR3 has 14 amino acids. The V and J ends lost 8 bases and 1 base respectively, with 15 bases between them. CDR3 sequence (DNA): TGTGCCAGCGGGGGGCCGATGAGGTCCTACGAGCAGTACTTC. Protein product: CASGGPMRSYEQYF. Variable domain in full (rest from reference TRBV28 and TRBJ2-7): DVKVTQSSRYLVKRTGEKVFLECVQDMDHENMFWYRQDPGLGLRLIYFSYDVKMKEKGDIPEGYSVSREKKERFSLILESASTNQTSMYLCASGGPMRSYEQYFGPGTRLTVT.

The chain employs TRBV4-3 and TRBJ2-7; D is unclear. This CDR3 contains 15 residues. Trimming left V 0 bases short and J 3 bases short, with 12 bases between. CDR1 and CDR2 (germline): LGHNA, YSLEER. The DNA of the CDR3 is TGCGCCAGCAGCCAAGAATGGCGGTTGTTCTACGAGCAGTACTTC. Translated: CASSQEWRLFYEQYF.

J is TRBJ1-1 and V is TRBV15, with D possibly matching TRBD1 (5 bases). The CDR3 consists of 15 residues. V lost 1 base, J lost 5 bases, and 14 bases lay in between. Per the germline V gene, CDR1 is LNHNV and CDR2 is YYDKDF (reference sequence). CDR3 amino acids: CATSRVGTRGTEAFF. In DNA, the CDR3 is TGTGCCACCAGCAGAGTAGGCACACGGGGGACTGAAGCTTTCTTT.

The chain has TRBV4-3 and TRBJ2-1, with 10 bases matching TRBD2. The CDR3 is 15 amino acids. Germline V gene data show CDR1 as LGHNA and CDR2 as YSLEER. V dropped 0 bases and J dropped 6; count of bases not matched to a gene: 2. Here the CDR3 DNA reads TGCGCCAGCAGCCAAGATGGGACTAGCGTCAATGAGCAGTTCTTC. Translation: CASSQDGTSVNEQFF.

The chain carries TRBV7-9 and TRBJ2-7; TRBD2 is a possible D gene (6 bases). Germline V gene sequence: CDR1 SEHNR, CDR2 FQNEAQ (reference sequence). V was shortened by 5 bases and J by 6 bases, with 8 bases between the two germline ends. This CDR3 has 11 amino acids. The CDR3 nucleotides are TGTGCCAGCAGCCGGGAGTTCGAGCAGTACTTC. Encoded protein: CASSREFEQYF.

V usage is TRBV7-8 and J usage is TRBJ1-3, with TRBD1 identical over 11 bases. CDR1 and CDR2 (germline): SGHVS, FQNEAQ. The V and J ends lost 4 bases and 4 bases, in that order; junction bases with no gene match: 12. The CDR3 has 18 amino acids. CDR3 amino acids: CASSSSGTGGDLGNTIYF. As DNA, the CDR3 is TGTGCCAGCAGCTCCTCCGGGACAGGGGGGGATCTGGGAAACACCATATATTTT.

This rearrangement joins TRBV15 to TRBJ1-3, with no clear D. Germline V CDR1 and CDR2: LNHNV, YYDKDF (reference sequence). The V end was cut by 1 base, the J end by 0 bases, with 13 bases between. The CDR3 extends over 17 amino acids. CDR3 loop: CATSRARSGFSGNTIYF. Written as DNA, the CDR3 is TGTGCCACCAGCAGAGCCCGGTCGGGTTTCTCTGGAAACACCATATATTTT.

The CDR3 here is CATSREMGQGPYEQFF. In DNA form, the CDR3 reads TGTGCCACCAGCAGAGAAATGGGACAGGGACCGTATGAGCAGTTCTTC. V usage is TRBV15 and J usage is TRBJ2-1, with 9 bases that match TRBD1. Germline V gene lookup returns CDR1 LNHNV and CDR2 YYDKDF (reference sequence). Trimming cost V 0 bases and J 8 bases; bases outside gene matches: 8. The CDR3 contains 16 residues.

The J gene is TRBJ2-7, the V gene TRBV11-3; TRBD2 matches at 7 bases. V shed 2 bases and J 3 bases; nucleotides not matched to a gene: 4. The germline V gene has CDR1 SGHNT and CDR2 YENEEA. CDR3 length equals 14 residues. This CDR3 reads CASSLTGLYYEQYF. As DNA, the CDR3 is TGTGCCAGCAGCTTAACGGGACTATACTACGAGCAGTACTTC.

This clone showed up just a few times. The chain's CDR3 is CASSPISTGNYGYTF. In DNA form, the CDR3 reads TGTGCCAGTAGCCCTATTTCGACAGGTAACTATGGCTACACCTTC. The chain has TRBV19 and TRBJ1-2; possibly TRBD1 for D (6 bases). The CDR3 is 15 amino acids. Deletions cut 6 bases from V and 1 base from J, with 15 bases between. Germline lookup yields CDR1 LNHDA and CDR2 SQIVND (reference sequence).

The chain links TRBV5-3 to TRBJ1-3; D unclear. TRBV5-3 carries the ORF label, with uncertain function. The CDR3 consists of 16 residues. Trimming shortened V by 1 base and J by 2 bases, and 13 bases separated the two germline ends. The CDR3 nucleotides are TGTGCCAGAAGCTTGTCCCCTACTGGGACTGGAAACACCATATATTTT. Protein sequence: CARSLSPTGTGNTIYF.

The chain links TRBV7-2 to TRBJ2-1, with TRBD2 matching 14 bases. V was pared by 5 bases and J by 7 bases, with 16 bases of the junction left unmatched. Per germline, CDR1 SGHTA and CDR2 FQGNSA. The CDR3 is 19 amino acids. CDR3 nucleotide sequence: TGTGCCAGCAGCCTCGGACAGGCCTATGGACTAGCGGGGGGAAATGAGCAGTTCTTC. It specifies CASSLGQAYGLAGGNEQFF.

The V gene is TRBV28, the J gene TRBJ2-6, with D maybe TRBD2 (6 bases). Germline values: CDR1 MDHEN, CDR2 SYDVKM. Trimming removed 1 base from V and 9 bases from J, with 10 bases in between. This CDR3 has 14 residues. The CDR3 is CASSLSGGVNVLTF. The CDR3 nucleotides read TGTGCCAGCAGTTTATCCGGGGGAGTCAACGTCCTGACTTTC.

A few counts support this clone. The V call is TRBV4-3, the J call TRBJ1-1, with D hard to call. This CDR3 region has 14 residues. Germline-derived CDR1 and CDR2 are LGHNA and YSLEER. V was pared by 1 base and J by 5 bases, with 11 bases between. For the CDR3, the DNA is TGCGCCAGCAGCCAAGTTTGGGAACGTACTGAAGCTTTCTTT. This gives the protein CASSQVWERTEAFF.

This rearrangement joins TRBV19 to TRBJ1-5, with unresolved D. Germline lookup yields CDR1 LNHDA and CDR2 SQIVND (reference sequence). V was cut by 4 bases and J by 0 bases, with 13 bases left in between. This CDR3 has 16 amino acids. The CDR3 region has the DNA TGTGCCAGTAGTACCCTGCGGGTTTATAGCAATCAGCCCCAGCATTTT. The encoded protein is CASSTLRVYSNQPQHF.

V gene TRBV5-1 combines with J gene TRBJ1-6; possibly TRBD1 for D (6 bases). V lost 2 bases to trimming and J lost 4 bases, with 10 bases between them. There are 15 residues in the CDR3. CDR1 SGHRS and CDR2 YFSETQ come from the germline V gene. DNA of the CDR3: TGCGCCAGCAGCTTCATAGGGGGATATAATTCACCCCTCCACTTT. It specifies CASSFIGGYNSPLHF.

The V and J genes are TRBV5-1 and TRBJ2-5; D is ambiguous. The CDR3 extends over 12 amino acids. V lost 0 bases to trimming and J lost 7 bases, with 7 bases between them. Per the germline V gene, CDR1 is SGHRS and CDR2 is YFSETQ. Written as DNA, the CDR3 is TGCGCCAGCAGCTTGGAGCAGACGACCCAGTACTTC. Amino acids: CASSLEQTTQYF.

The CDR3 region is CASSLGGQGLNEQFF. CDR3 bases: TGCGCCAGCAGCTTGGGGGGACAGGGGTTGAATGAGCAGTTCTTC. The chain employs TRBV5-1 and TRBJ2-1; TRBD1 matches 10 bases. CDR1 SGHRS and CDR2 YFSETQ come from the germline V gene. Germline trimming cut 0 bases from V and 7 bases from J; bases unmatched to any gene: 4. The CDR3 consists of 15 residues.

V usage is TRBV15 and J usage is TRBJ1-4, with a possible D match to TRBD1 (5 bases). The germline V gene encodes CDR1 LNHNV and CDR2 YYDKDF (reference sequence). The CDR3 has 19 amino acids. V lost 0 bases and J 0 bases, leaving 17 bases between the germline ends. CDR3 coding DNA: TGTGCCACCAGCAGAGATCTGGTTGGGACTCCGACAACTAATGAAAAACTGTTTTTT. Protein sequence: CATSRDLVGTPTTNEKLFF.

The sample holds one count of this clone. The CDR3 DNA reads TGCGCCAGCAGCCAAGCAGACCTCTCTGGAAACACCATATATTTT. This translates into CASSQADLSGNTIYF. The chain combines TRBV4-3 with TRBJ1-3; the D is unclear. This CDR3 is 15 amino acids long. CDR1 and CDR2 from the germline V gene are LGHNA and YSLEER. V was cut by 1 base and J by 0 bases, with 7 bases left in between.